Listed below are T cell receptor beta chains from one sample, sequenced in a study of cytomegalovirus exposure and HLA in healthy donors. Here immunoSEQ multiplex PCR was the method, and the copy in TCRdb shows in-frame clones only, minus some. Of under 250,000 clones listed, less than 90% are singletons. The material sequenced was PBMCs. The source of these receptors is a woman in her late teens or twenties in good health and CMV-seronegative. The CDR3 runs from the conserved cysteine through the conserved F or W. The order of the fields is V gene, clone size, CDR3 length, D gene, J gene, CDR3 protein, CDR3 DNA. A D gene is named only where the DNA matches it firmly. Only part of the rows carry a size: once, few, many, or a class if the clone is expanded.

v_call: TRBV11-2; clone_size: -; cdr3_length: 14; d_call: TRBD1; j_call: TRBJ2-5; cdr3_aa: CASRGTGGQETQYF; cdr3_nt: TGTGCCAGCCGCGGGACAGGGGGTCAAGAGACCCAGTACTTC
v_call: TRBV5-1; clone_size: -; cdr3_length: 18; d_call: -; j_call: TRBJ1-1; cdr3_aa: CASSLFAQDPVRSTEAFF; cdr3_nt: TGCGCCAGCAGCTTGTTTGCTCAAGACCCCGTGCGGAGTACTGAAGCTTTCTTT
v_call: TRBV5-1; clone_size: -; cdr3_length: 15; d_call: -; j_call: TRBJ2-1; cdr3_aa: CASAPGRPPLNEQFF; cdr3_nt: TGCGCCAGTGCCCCTGGGCGTCCCCCTCTAAATGAGCAGTTCTTC
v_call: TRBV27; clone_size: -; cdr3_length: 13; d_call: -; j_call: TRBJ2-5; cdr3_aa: CASRLKREETQYF; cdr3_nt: TGTGCCAGCAGATTAAAACGGGAGGAGACCCAGTACTTC
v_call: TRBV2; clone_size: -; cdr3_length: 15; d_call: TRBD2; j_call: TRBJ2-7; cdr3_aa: CASTKGTSGYGEQYF; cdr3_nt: TGTGCCAGCACTAAAGGGACTAGCGGATATGGGGAGCAGTACTTC
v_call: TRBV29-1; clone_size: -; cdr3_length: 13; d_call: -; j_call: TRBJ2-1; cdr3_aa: CSAAEGVYNEQFF; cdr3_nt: TGCAGCGCAGCGGAGGGGGTCTACAATGAGCAGTTCTTC
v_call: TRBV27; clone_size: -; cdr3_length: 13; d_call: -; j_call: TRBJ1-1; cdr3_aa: CASLDSVNTEAFF; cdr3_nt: TGTGCCAGCCTCGACTCGGTGAACACTGAAGCTTTCTTT
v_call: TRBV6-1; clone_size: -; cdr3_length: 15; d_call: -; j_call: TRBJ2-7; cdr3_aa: CASGDGLRASYEQYF; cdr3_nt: TGTGCCAGTGGGGACGGTCTCCGGGCCTCCTACGAGCAGTACTTC
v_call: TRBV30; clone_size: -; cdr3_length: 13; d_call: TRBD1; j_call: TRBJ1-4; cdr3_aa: CAWKRTGAEKLFF; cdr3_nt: TGTGCCTGGAAAAGGACAGGTGCTGAAAAACTGTTTTTT
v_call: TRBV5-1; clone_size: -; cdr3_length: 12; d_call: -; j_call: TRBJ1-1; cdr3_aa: CASSLGQGLTFF; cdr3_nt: TGCGCCAGCAGCTTGGGCCAGGGGTTAACTTTCTTT
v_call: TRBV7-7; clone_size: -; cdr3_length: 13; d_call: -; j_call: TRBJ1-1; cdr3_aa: CASSYREGTEAFF; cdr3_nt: TGTGCTAGCAGCTACAGGGAAGGAACTGAAGCTTTCTTT
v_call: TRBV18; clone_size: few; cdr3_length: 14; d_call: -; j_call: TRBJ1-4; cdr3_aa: CASSRTANNEKLFF; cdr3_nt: TGTGCCAGCTCCCGGACAGCTAATAATGAAAAACTGTTTTTT
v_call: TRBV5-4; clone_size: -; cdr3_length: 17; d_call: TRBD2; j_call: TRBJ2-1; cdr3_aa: CASSPNLGTSGYNEQFF; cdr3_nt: TGTGCCAGCAGTCCAAACCTCGGAACTAGCGGCTACAATGAGCAGTTCTTC
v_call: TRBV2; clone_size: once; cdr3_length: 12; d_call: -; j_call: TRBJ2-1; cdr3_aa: CASSDTNSEQFF; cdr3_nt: TGTGCCAGCAGTGACACTAACAGTGAGCAGTTCTTC
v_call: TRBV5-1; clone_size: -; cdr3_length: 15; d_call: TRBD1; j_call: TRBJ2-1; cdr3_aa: CASSLARGQYNEQFF; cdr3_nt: TGCGCCAGCAGCTTGGCCCGGGGACAGTACAATGAGCAGTTCTTC
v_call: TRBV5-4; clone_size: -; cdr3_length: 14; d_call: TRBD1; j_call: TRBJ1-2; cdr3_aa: CASSLGQGAYGYTF; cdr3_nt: TGTGCCAGCAGCCTAGGACAGGGGGCTTATGGCTACACCTTC
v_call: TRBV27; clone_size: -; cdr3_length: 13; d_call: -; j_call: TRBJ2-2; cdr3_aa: CASSPANTGELFF; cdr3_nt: TGTGCCAGCAGTCCCGCGAACACCGGGGAGCTGTTTTTT
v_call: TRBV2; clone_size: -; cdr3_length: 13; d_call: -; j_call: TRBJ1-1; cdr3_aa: CASSELENTEAFF; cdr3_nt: TGTGCCAGCAGTGAACTGGAGAACACTGAAGCTTTCTTT
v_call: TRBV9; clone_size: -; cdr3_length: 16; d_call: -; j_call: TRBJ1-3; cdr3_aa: CASSVGGVVSGNTIYF; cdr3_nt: TGTGCCAGCAGCGTAGGGGGGGTCGTCTCTGGAAACACCATATATTTT
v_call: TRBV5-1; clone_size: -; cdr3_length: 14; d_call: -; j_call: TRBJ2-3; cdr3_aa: CASNNGAGPDTQYF; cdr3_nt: TGCGCCAGCAACAACGGGGCAGGACCAGATACGCAGTATTTT
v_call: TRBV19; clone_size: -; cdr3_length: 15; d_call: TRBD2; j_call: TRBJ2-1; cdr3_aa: CATSWVTSGGYEQFF; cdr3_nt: TGTGCCACCTCCTGGGTAACTAGCGGGGGTTATGAGCAGTTCTTC
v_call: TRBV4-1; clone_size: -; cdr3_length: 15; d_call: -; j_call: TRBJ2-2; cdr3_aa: CASTHPRLSTGELFF; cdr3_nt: TGCGCCAGCACCCACCCGAGACTATCTACCGGGGAGCTGTTTTTT
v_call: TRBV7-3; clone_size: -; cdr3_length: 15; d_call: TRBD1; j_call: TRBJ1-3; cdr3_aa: CASSPTGGSGNTIYF; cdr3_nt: TGTGCCAGCAGCCCAACAGGGGGATCTGGAAACACCATATATTTT
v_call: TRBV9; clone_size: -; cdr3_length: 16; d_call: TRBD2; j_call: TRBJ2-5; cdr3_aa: CASSDGGLAGGETQYF; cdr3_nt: TGTGCCAGCAGCGATGGGGGACTAGCGGGAGGGGAGACCCAGTACTTC
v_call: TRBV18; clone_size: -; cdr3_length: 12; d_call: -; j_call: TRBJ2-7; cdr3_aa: CASSPSVYEQYF; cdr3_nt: TGTGCCAGCTCCCCCTCAGTTTACGAGCAGTACTTC
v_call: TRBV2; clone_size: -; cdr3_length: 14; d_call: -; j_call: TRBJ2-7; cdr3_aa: CASSDLGGPYEQYF; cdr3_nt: TGTGCCAGCAGTGATTTGGGCGGACCCTACGAGCAGTACTTC
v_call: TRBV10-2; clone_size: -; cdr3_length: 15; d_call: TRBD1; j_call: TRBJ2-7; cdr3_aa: CASSESHRGSDEQYF; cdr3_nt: TGCGCCAGCAGTGAGTCGCACAGGGGGTCGGACGAGCAGTACTTC
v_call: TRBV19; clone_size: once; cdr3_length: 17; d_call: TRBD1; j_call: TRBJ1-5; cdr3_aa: CASSIDRWAGGNQPQHF; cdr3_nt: TGTGCCAGTAGTATAGATCGATGGGCAGGGGGAAATCAGCCCCAGCATTTT
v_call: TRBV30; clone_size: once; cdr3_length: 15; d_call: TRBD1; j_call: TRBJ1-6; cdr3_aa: CAWSRDRQLDSPLHF; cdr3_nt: TGTGCCTGGAGTAGGGACAGGCAACTGGATTCACCCCTCCACTTT
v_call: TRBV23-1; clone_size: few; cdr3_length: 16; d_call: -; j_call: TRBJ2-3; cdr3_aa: CASSQLRQTYTDTQYF; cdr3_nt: TGCGCCAGCAGTCAATTACGACAGACCTACACAGATACGCAGTATTTT
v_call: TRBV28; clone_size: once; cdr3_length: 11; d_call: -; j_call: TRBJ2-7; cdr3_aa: CASSLSAREYF; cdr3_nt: TGTGCCAGCAGTTTATCTGCCCGGGAGTACTTC
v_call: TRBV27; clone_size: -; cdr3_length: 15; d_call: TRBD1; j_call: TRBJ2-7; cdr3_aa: CASSPTGGLAYEQYF; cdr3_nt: TGTGCCAGCAGTCCAACAGGGGGTCTCGCCTACGAGCAGTACTTC
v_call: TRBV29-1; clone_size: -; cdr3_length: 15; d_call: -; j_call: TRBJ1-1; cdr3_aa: CSVSKTDPGITEAFF; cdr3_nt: TGCAGCGTCTCGAAAACAGATCCGGGGATCACTGAAGCTTTCTTT
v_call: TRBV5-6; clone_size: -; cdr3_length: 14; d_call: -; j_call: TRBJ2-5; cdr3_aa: CASSLEQGVETQYF; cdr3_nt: TGTGCCAGCAGCTTAGAACAGGGAGTAGAGACCCAGTACTTC
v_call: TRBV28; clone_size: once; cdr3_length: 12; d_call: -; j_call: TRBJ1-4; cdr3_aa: CASSLLSEKLFF; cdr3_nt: TGTGCCAGCAGTTTATTGTCCGAAAAACTGTTTTTT
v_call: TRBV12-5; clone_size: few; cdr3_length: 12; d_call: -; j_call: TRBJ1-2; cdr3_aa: CASGLTNYGYTF; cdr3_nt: TGTGCTAGTGGTTTGACAAACTATGGCTACACCTTC
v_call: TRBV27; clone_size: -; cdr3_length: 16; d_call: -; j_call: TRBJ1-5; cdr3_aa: CASSLSWGLGNQPQHF; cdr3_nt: TGTGCCAGCAGTTTATCTTGGGGCTTAGGCAATCAGCCCCAGCATTTT
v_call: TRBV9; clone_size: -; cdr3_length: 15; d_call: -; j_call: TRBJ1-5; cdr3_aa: CASNPGDDSNQPQHF; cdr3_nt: TGTGCCAGCAATCCAGGGGACGATAGCAATCAGCCCCAGCATTTT
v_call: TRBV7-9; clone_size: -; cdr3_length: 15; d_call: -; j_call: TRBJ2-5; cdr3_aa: CASSLVAGSRETQYF; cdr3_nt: TGTGCCAGCAGCTTAGTGGCAGGGAGTCGAGAGACCCAGTACTTC
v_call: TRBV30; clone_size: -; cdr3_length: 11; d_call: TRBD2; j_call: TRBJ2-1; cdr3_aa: CAWSRREGGFF; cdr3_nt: TGTGCCTGGAGTCGACGGGAGGGGGGGTTCTTC
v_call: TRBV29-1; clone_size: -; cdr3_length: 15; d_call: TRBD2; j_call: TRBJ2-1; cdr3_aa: CSVEGGGITYNEQFF; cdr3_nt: TGCAGCGTTGAAGGCGGGGGTATTACCTACAATGAGCAGTTCTTC
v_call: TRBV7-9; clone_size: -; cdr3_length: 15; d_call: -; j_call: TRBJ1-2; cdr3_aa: CASSLMAGEAYGYTF; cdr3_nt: TGTGCCAGCAGCTTAATGGCGGGGGAAGCGTATGGCTACACCTTC
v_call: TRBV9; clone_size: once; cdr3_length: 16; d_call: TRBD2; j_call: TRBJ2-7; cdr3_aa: CASSDSLAGGPGEQYF; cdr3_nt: TGTGCCAGCAGCGACAGTCTAGCGGGAGGCCCCGGCGAGCAGTACTTC
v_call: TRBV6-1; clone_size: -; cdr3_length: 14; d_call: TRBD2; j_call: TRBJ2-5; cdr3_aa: CASSEALAGETQYF; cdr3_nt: TGTGCCAGCAGTGAAGCCCTAGCGGGGGAGACCCAGTACTTC
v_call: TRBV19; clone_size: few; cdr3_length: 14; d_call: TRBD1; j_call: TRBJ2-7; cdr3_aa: CASSIVGTASEQYF; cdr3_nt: TGTGCCAGTAGTATTGTGGGGACAGCCTCCGAGCAGTACTTC
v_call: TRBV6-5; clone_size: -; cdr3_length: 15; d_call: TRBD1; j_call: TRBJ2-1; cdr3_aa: CASSPDRGGHNEQFF; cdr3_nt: TGTGCCAGCAGTCCGGACAGGGGTGGTCACAATGAGCAGTTCTTC
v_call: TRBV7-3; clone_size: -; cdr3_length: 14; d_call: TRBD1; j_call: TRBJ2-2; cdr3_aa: CASSPGQLAGELFF; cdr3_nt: TGTGCCAGCAGCCCGGGACAGCTCGCCGGGGAGCTGTTTTTT
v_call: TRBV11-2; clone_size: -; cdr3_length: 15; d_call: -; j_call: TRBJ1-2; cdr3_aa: CASSLIGRGPYGYTF; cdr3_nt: TGTGCCAGCAGCTTAATCGGAAGGGGACCGTATGGCTACACCTTC
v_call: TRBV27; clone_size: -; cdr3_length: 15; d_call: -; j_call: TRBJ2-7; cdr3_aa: CASSSFRTVNYEQYF; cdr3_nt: TGTGCCAGCAGTTCCTTCCGGACAGTAAACTACGAGCAGTACTTC
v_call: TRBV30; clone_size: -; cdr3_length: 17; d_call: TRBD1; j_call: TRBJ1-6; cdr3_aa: CAWTGDRVAGSHSPLHF; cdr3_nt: TGTGCCTGGACCGGGGACAGGGTGGCGGGTTCCCATTCACCCCTCCACTTT
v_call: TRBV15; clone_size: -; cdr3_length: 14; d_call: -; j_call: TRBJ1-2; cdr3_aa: CATSPQGADYGYTF; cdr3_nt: TGTGCCACCAGCCCACAGGGTGCAGATTATGGCTACACCTTC
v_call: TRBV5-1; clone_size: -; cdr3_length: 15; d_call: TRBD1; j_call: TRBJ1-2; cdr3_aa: CASSPRQGSGYGYTF; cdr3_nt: TGCGCCAGCTCCCCGCGACAGGGAAGCGGCTATGGCTACACCTTC
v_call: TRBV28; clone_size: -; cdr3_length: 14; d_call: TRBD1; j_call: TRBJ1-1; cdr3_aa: CASGHGTGYTEAFF; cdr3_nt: TGTGCCAGCGGACACGGGACAGGGTACACTGAAGCTTTCTTT
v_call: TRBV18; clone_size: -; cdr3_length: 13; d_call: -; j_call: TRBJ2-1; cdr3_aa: CASSSDLYNEQFF; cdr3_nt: TGTGCCAGCTCATCTGACCTATACAATGAGCAGTTCTTC
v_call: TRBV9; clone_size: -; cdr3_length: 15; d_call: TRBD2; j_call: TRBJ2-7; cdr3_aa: CASSPSSGRQYEQYF; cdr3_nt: TGTGCCAGCAGCCCTTCTAGCGGGAGACAGTACGAGCAGTACTTC
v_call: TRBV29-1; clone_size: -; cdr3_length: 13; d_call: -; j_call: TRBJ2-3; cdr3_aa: CSVAPSGTDTQYF; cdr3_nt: TGCAGCGTTGCCCCGTCAGGCACAGATACGCAGTATTTT